This T cell receptor beta chain was captured in a study of T cell responses to AZD1222 COVID-19 vaccine. Turning to this clone: The antigen is undetermined.

The protocol was immunoSEQ multiplex PCR, while the TCRdb copy is restricted to in-frame clones and leaves out a portion. This table has approximately 170,000 clones, about 91% appearing once. Findings and limits, study-wide: Regions left unmutated in variants are reportedly the target of nearly half of spike-specific TCRs. At baseline, seropositivity was found in only a handful of AZD1222 recipients.

This receptor was obtained from an adult in good health. Sequenced material: peripheral blood, taken on day 0 of AZD1222 vaccination.

The DNA of the CDR3 is TGTGCCAGCACCCTATCCCGGGACGACCGAGATGAGCAGTTCTTC. It encodes CASTLSRDDRDEQFF. The chain uses TRBV11-3 and TRBJ2-1, with D perhaps being TRBD1 or TRBD2 (5 bases each). The CDR3 contains 15 residues. CDR1 is SGHNT, CDR2 YENEEA, per germline. V gave up 7 bases and J gave up 8 bases, with 21 bases separating them.